The 28 T cell receptor beta chains in this list originate from one sample, sequenced in a study of T cell responses to AZD1222 COVID-19 vaccine (TCRdb year 2021). The intended sense of this specimen's time point label: baseline before first vaccination. Libraries were made using the immunoSEQ multiplex PCR assay. In its TCRdb copy, this immuneACCESS table keeps in-frame sequences only and misses some clones. Where compared with another copy, unresolved V genes explain less than half of these, and the others have no known cause. Counted in this sample were approximately 100,000 clones; around 94% of them appeared once. The top ten constitute about 2.2% of the sample. The sample was peripheral blood, taken on day 0 of AZD1222 vaccination. All receptors derive from an adult in good health.

Here the CDR3 reads CASSQDRTSNQPQHF. The DNA of the CDR3 is TGTGCCAGCTCGCAAGACCGTACCAGCAATCAGCCCCAGCATTTT. V gene TRBV18 combines with J gene TRBJ1-5; D is uncertain. Trimming left V 6 bases short and J 1 base short, with 13 bases between. Looked up from germline, CDR1 is KGHSH and CDR2 is LQKENI. The CDR3 length is 15 residues.

The chain joins TRBV5-4 to TRBJ2-3; no clear D. Trimming left V 1 base short and J 1 base short, with 7 bases between. The CDR3 loop spans 14 amino acids. The germline V gene encodes CDR1 SGHNT and CDR2 YYREEE (reference sequence). This CDR3 reads CASSLSGRTDTQYF. CDR3 sequence (DNA): TGTGCCAGCAGCTTGAGTGGGCGCACAGATACGCAGTATTTT.

The chain is built from TRBV7-2 and TRBJ2-7; 9 nucleotides agree with TRBD2. Germline CDR1 SGHTA, CDR2 FQGNSA. The CDR3 loop spans 13 amino acids. Unmatched junction bases numbered 2, after V lost 6 bases and J lost 2 bases. The CDR3 reads CASRSSGAYEQYF. The CDR3 nucleotides are TGTGCCAGCAGGTCTAGCGGGGCCTACGAGCAGTACTTC.

This chain connects TRBV10-2 to TRBJ1-5; D not resolved. This CDR3 has 13 amino acids. The V gene's germline CDR1 is WSHSY and CDR2 SAAADI. V was cut by 4 bases and J by 4 bases, with 8 bases left in between. Here the CDR3 reads CASSGSANQPQHF. CDR3 sequence (DNA): TGCGCCAGCAGTGGGTCAGCGAATCAGCCCCAGCATTTT.

The chain couples TRBV5-1 to TRBJ2-2; unclear D gene. Deletions cut 7 bases from V and 0 bases from J, with 16 bases between. The CDR3 totals 16 residues. Germline loops: CDR1 SGHRS, CDR2 YFSETQ. DNA for the CDR3: TGCGCCAGCGCAGCCAGCGCCGCGGCGAACACCGGGGAGCTGTTTTTT. It specifies CASAASAAANTGELFF.

This clone was seen a few times. V is TRBV27 and J is TRBJ2-7; D may be TRBD2 (6 bases). V lost 5 bases and J 1 base, leaving 18 bases between the germline ends. Germline CDR1 and CDR2: MNHEY and SMNVEV (reference sequence). The CDR3 length is 16 residues. CDR3 sequence reads: CASSRLRGLGSYEQYF. The DNA for the CDR3 is TGTGCCAGCAGTAGGCTGCGGGGACTGGGGTCCTACGAGCAGTACTTC.

V gene TRBV30 combines with J gene TRBJ1-3; D gene uncertain. Trimming took 3 bases from V and 2 from J, leaving 5 bases between them. Germline loops: CDR1 GTSNPN, CDR2 SVGIG (reference sequence). The CDR3 is made up of 12 amino acids. In nucleotides, the CDR3 is TGTGCCTGGAGGACTGCTGGAAACACCATATATTTT. It translates to CAWRTAGNTIYF.

V is TRBV11-2 and J is TRBJ2-5; the match to TRBD2 covers 8 bases. The CDR3 has 12 amino acids. Germline V gene sequence: CDR1 SGHAT, CDR2 FQNNGV. CDR3 in amino acids: CAAGGNQETQYF. The CDR3 coding sequence is TGTGCTGCGGGGGGTAACCAAGAGACCCAGTACTTC.

V gene TRBV2 combines with J gene TRBJ1-1; TRBD1 is a possible D gene (5 bases). V was clipped by 5 bases and J by 1 base, with 8 bases between them. The CDR3 has 13 amino acids. Germline V gives CDR1 SNHLY, CDR2 FYNNEI. The CDR3 protein is CASSLDRNTEAFF. The CDR3 coding sequence is TGTGCCAGCAGTCTCGACAGGAACACTGAAGCTTTCTTT.

This CDR3 reads CSATLNEQFF. CDR3 bases: TGCAGTGCCACCCTCAATGAGCAGTTCTTC. The rearrangement uses TRBV20-1 and TRBJ2-1; D unresolved. There are 10 residues in the CDR3. From germline, CDR1 is DFQATT and CDR2 SNEGSKA (reference sequence). V was trimmed by 6 bases and J by 6 bases, leaving 6 bases between them.

CDR3 sequence: CASSQLATEAFF. CDR3 nucleotide sequence: TGTGCCAGCAGTCAATTAGCGACTGAAGCTTTCTTT. V is TRBV28 and J is TRBJ1-1; D gene uncertain. The length of the CDR3 is 12 residues. Germline CDR1 reads MDHEN; CDR2 reads SYDVKM. Trimming removed 5 bases at V and 5 bases at J, with 9 bases between.

The V call is TRBV7-3, the J call TRBJ1-1, with D tentatively TRBD1 (5 bases). This CDR3 is 14 amino acids long. Germline CDR1 SGHTA, CDR2 FQGTGA. Trimming cost V 1 base and J 5 bases, with 11 bases left between them. The CDR3 here is CASSLMGGATEAFF. The CDR3 bases are TGTGCCAGCAGCTTAATGGGGGGAGCGACTGAAGCTTTCTTT. The full variable domain, rest sourced from reference TRBV7-3 and TRBJ1-1, is GAGVSQTPSNKVTEKGKYVELRCDPISGHTALYWYRQSLGQGPEFLIYFQGTGAADDSGLPNDRFFAVRPEGSVSTLKIQRTERGDSAVYLCASSLMGGATEAFFGQGTRLTVV.

V is TRBV7-2 and J is TRBJ1-2; D is unclear. Germline CDR1 is SGHTA and CDR2 is FQGNSA. V was clipped by 5 bases and J by 0 bases, with 16 bases between them. The CDR3 spans 16 residues. In DNA, the CDR3 is TGTGCCAGCAGCCAGTCGCTTGGGATTTCTAACTATGGCTACACCTTC. This codes for CASSQSLGISNYGYTF.

The CDR3 nucleotides are TGTGCCAGCGTGGACCACGGGCCCGGGGAGACCCAGTACTTC. Amino acids: CASVDHGPGETQYF. The genes are TRBV21-1 and TRBJ2-5. TRBV21-1 counts as a pseudogene. The CDR3 totals 14 residues.

The rearrangement links TRBV19 to TRBJ2-5; 8 positions match TRBD2. The CDR3 loop spans 14 amino acids. V trimming: 1 base; J trimming: 5 bases; junction bases outside the gene matches: 3. Germline V CDR1 and CDR2: LNHDA, SQIVND (reference sequence). The CDR3 region has the DNA TGTGCCAGTAGTATAGCGGGAGGGCCGGAGACCCAGTACTTC. This translates into CASSIAGGPETQYF.

The V gene is TRBV27, the J gene TRBJ2-3; TRBD2 aligns across 7 bases. The junction had 12 bases not matched to a gene; V was cut back by 8 bases and J by 4 bases. Germline V gene data show CDR1 as MNHEY and CDR2 as SMNVEV (reference sequence). The CDR3 is 15 amino acids. The CDR3 protein is CASSWGGFLPDTQYF. CDR3 in DNA: TGTGCCAGCTCATGGGGGGGTTTTCTGCCAGATACGCAGTATTTT.

The chain links TRBV3-1 (or the pseudogene TRBV3-2) to TRBJ2-1; 11 bases fit TRBD2. The CDR3 runs 15 residues. Trimming removed 10 bases from V and 2 bases from J; junction bases left unmatched: 7. From germline, CDR1 is LGHDT and CDR2 YNNKEL (reference sequence). The CDR3 sequence is CATETSGIPYNEQFF. The CDR3 DNA follows: TGTGCCACGGAGACTAGCGGGATCCCCTACAATGAGCAGTTCTTC.

The rearrangement links TRBV2 to TRBJ2-7; 10 nucleotides agree with TRBD1. Germline values: CDR1 SNHLY, CDR2 FYNNEI. V gave up 6 bases and J gave up 2 bases; unmatched junction bases: 7. The CDR3 is made up of 15 amino acids. DNA of the CDR3: TGTGCCAGCAGCGCACCCGGGACAGGGGCCTACGAGCAGTACTTC. Translation: CASSAPGTGAYEQYF.

The chain carries TRBV3-1 (or the pseudogene TRBV3-2) and TRBJ2-3; a possible D gene is TRBD2 (5 bases). Looked up from germline, CDR1 is LGHDT and CDR2 is YNNKEL (reference sequence). The CDR3 length is 13 residues. V dropped 0 bases and J dropped 8 bases, with 9 bases sitting between them. CDR3: CASSQDYAGTQYF. The CDR3 nucleotides are TGTGCCAGCAGCCAAGATTACGCGGGTACGCAGTATTTT.

The chain is built from TRBV4-1 and TRBJ1-1; D remains unclear. The CDR3 length is 14 residues. The ends were cut back, 4 bases at V and 1 base at J, with 10 bases in the middle. The germline V gene encodes CDR1 MGHRA and CDR2 YSYEKL. In nucleotides, the CDR3 is TGCGCCAGCAGCCCCGACGTAGGGAACACTGAAGCTTTCTTT. It specifies CASSPDVGNTEAFF.

The chain links TRBV24-1 to TRBJ2-5; D remains unclear. The germline gives CDR1 KGHDR, CDR2 SFDVKD. The CDR3 consists of 15 residues. Trimming pared 1 base from V and 0 bases from J, leaving 8 bases between. This CDR3 is CATSDLSRDQETQYF. The CDR3 DNA sequence: TGTGCCACCAGTGATTTAAGTAGGGACCAAGAGACCCAGTACTTC.

The chain links TRBV6-4 to TRBJ1-1; 11 nucleotides line up with TRBD1. The CDR3 runs to 12 residues. V lost 6 bases, J lost 6 bases, and 0 bases stayed unmatched. Germline assignment: CDR1 MRHNA and CDR2 SNTAGT. The CDR3 DNA reads TGTGCCAGCAGGGGACAGGGGGCTGAAGCTTTCTTT. It is translated as CASRGQGAEAFF.

This chain connects TRBV4-3 to TRBJ1-2; D remains ambiguous. Germline values: CDR1 LGHNA, CDR2 YSLEER. The CDR3 covers 14 residues. With 0 bases removed from V and 0 bases from J, the gap between germline ends came to 5 bases. CDR3 in DNA: TGCGCCAGCAGCCAAGACTTAACTAACTATGGCTACACCTTC. Protein sequence: CASSQDLTNYGYTF.

This rearrangement joins TRBV6-5 to TRBJ1-2; D is undetermined. V dropped 6 bases and J dropped 7 bases, with 9 bases sitting between them. The CDR3 spans 11 residues. Germline CDR1 MNHEY, CDR2 SVGAGI. The CDR3 sequence is CASRFLGGYTF. The CDR3, as DNA: TGTGCCAGCAGGTTCTTAGGTGGCTACACCTTC.

The chain links TRBV19 to TRBJ1-2; the D gene is possibly TRBD1 (5 bases). Trimming left V 2 bases short and J 0 bases short, with 13 bases between. The CDR3 length is 16 residues. Germline loops: CDR1 LNHDA, CDR2 SQIVND (reference sequence). The CDR3 protein is CASSIRGDWPNYGYTF. DNA of the CDR3: TGTGCCAGTAGTATAAGAGGGGATTGGCCTAACTATGGCTACACCTTC.

The chain carries TRBV6-1 and TRBJ2-1, with D perhaps TRBD1 or TRBD2 (6 bases each). Trimming took 2 bases from V and 12 from J, leaving 11 bases between them. Germline V gene lookup returns CDR1 MNHNS and CDR2 SASEGT. CDR3 length: 12 amino acids. The CDR3 sequence is CASSERGLWQFF. The CDR3 nucleotides read TGTGCCAGCAGTGAACGGGGGCTATGGCAGTTCTTC.

This chain links TRBV19 with TRBJ1-4; a possible D gene is TRBD1 (5 bases). The CDR3 runs 14 residues. From germline, CDR1 is LNHDA and CDR2 SQIVND (reference sequence). Trimming removed 5 bases at V and 8 bases at J, with 15 bases between. The CDR3 bases are TGTGCCAGTAGTCCCGGGACCGACGCAGAAAAACTGTTTTTT. Translation: CASSPGTDAEKLFF.

The rearrangement links TRBV28 to TRBJ1-5; perhaps TRBD1 as D (6 bases). Trimming shortened V by 6 bases and J by 0 bases, and 15 bases separated the two germline ends. CDR1 and CDR2 from the germline V gene are MDHEN and SYDVKM. The CDR3 length is 16 residues. The DNA of the CDR3 is TGTGCCAGCAGGTTTCCCAGGGGATATAGCAATCAGCCCCAGCATTTT. It codes for CASRFPRGYSNQPQHF.